A selection of T cell receptor beta chains follows, all from one sample in a study of PD-1 and CTLA-4 blockade in melanoma. TCRdb keeps only in-frame clones here, not all; method: immunoSEQ multiplex PCR. The sample lists around 31,000 clones, around 90% occurring once. The sample was CD8+ T cells from peripheral blood, taken from a patient given anti-PD-1 treatment. The receptors derive from a human donor with melanoma. Both conserved end residues are part of each CDR3. The D gene is left open where the match is weak. Where a row states a size, it is once, few, many or the class of an expanded clone; other rows omit it.

clone size,D gene,V gene,J gene,CDR3 DNA,CDR3 protein
NA,NA,TRBV30,TRBJ1-2,TGTGCCTGGAGTGTATTGGGTCTCTCCTATGGCTACACCTTC,CAWSVLGLSYGYTF
few,NA,TRBV4-1,TRBJ2-7,TGCGCCAGCAGCCAAGATAGTAACGAGCAGTACTTC,CASSQDSNEQYF
NA,TRBD1,TRBV19,TRBJ2-2,TGTGCCAGTAGTATAGGCGCAGGGGTGGGACAGAGCGGGGAGCTGTTTTTT,CASSIGAGVGQSGELFF
NA,NA,TRBV11-3,TRBJ2-2,TGTGCCAGCAGCGCAACACCGCAGGGAACCGGGGAGCTGTTTTTT,CASSATPQGTGELFF
NA,NA,TRBV29-1,TRBJ1-2,TGCAGCGTTTTACGGCAGCCTTATGGCTACACCTTC,CSVLRQPYGYTF
few,NA,TRBV5-1,TRBJ1-1,TGCGCCAGCAGCTTGGAACCGGGACTGATGAACACTGAAGCTTTCTTT,CASSLEPGLMNTEAFF
NA,NA,TRBV29-1,TRBJ1-1,TGCAGCGCTTACCCTGACTCGAACACTGAAGCTTTCTTT,CSAYPDSNTEAFF
NA,TRBD1,TRBV14,TRBJ2-7,TGTGCCAGCAGCCAAGACAGGGGGTTTTCCTACGAGCAGTACTTC,CASSQDRGFSYEQYF
NA,TRBD2,TRBV10-2,TRBJ2-7,TGCGCCAGCGGCCCTAGCGGGAGCTCCTACGAGCAGTACTTC,CASGPSGSSYEQYF
NA,NA,TRBV30,TRBJ2-7,TGTGCCTGGAGTGTAACGGACTCCTACGAGCAGTACTTC,CAWSVTDSYEQYF
NA,NA,TRBV5-6,TRBJ1-1,TGTGCCAGCAGCTTGGATCATCGTTTAACGGCTGAAGCTTTCTTT,CASSLDHRLTAEAFF